This TCR beta chain was sequenced in a study of identical twins. One entry per CDR3 protein, called by TCRdb with MiXCR from the 5' RACE reads. Here the sample spans about 190,000 distinct CDR3 sequences, roughly 15% being singletons. The germline V and J ends were trimmed by 3 bases and 9 bases, with 21 bases remaining between them. The CDR3 length is 15 residues. The V gene's germline CDR1 is DFQATT and CDR2 SNEGSKA (reference sequence). This sample was also put to use in a study of T cells expressing NK-cell markers.

The chain recombines TRBV20-1 with TRBJ2-1; perhaps TRBD1 as D (6 bases). The material sequenced was CD8+ T cells sorted from blood. The receptor's source is a young woman in good health. The CDR3 here is CSASYRVGLGSEQFF. CDR3 sequence (DNA): TGCAGTGCTAGCTACAGGGTTGGTCTGGGAAGTGAGCAGTTCTTC.